The 5 T cell receptor beta chains below all came from one sample that was sequenced in a study of T cells after yellow fever vaccination (dated by TCRdb to about 2019). The library was generated by 5' RACE. Sequencing relied on an Illumina HiSeq 2500. In-frame beta chains were kept once TCRdb had trimmed the public reads at Q25 with fastp and called clones with MiXCR. Every entry covers one CDR3 protein and lists the most common genes and DNA from its rows. This sample lists 320,000 or so distinct CDR3 sequences; 7% to 10% were detected once. Around 17% of the sample is in the top ten clones. Reading the label with the study, this specimen's treatment or condition is: live attenuated yellow fever vaccine strain. The specimen comprised PBMCs, sampled more than 40 days after the first yellow fever vaccination. The receptors shown here come from a young man who received the YFV17D yellow fever vaccine.

The chain is built from TRBV29-1 and TRBJ1-4; TRBD1 matches at 8 bases. This CDR3 contains 13 residues. Germline V gene sequence: CDR1 SQVTM, CDR2 ANQGSEA. V lost 6 bases and J lost 6; bases outside the gene matches: 6. CDR3 region: CSVERTGYEKLFF. The CDR3 region has the DNA TGCAGCGTGGAAAGGACAGGGTATGAAAAACTGTTTTTT.

This clonotype was seen a handful of times. The V and J genes are TRBV19 and TRBJ2-1; D is undetermined. The CDR3 has 13 residues. The germline CDR1 and CDR2 sequences are LNHDA and SQIVND (reference sequence). Trimming stripped 1 base from V and 0 bases from J, with 1 base between. The CDR3 DNA reads TGTGCCAGTAGTATAGCCTCCTACAATGAGCAGTTCTTC. Its translation: CASSIASYNEQFF.

The V call is TRBV7-2, the J call TRBJ1-5; tentatively, D is TRBD1 (5 bases). The length of the CDR3 is 15 residues. Germline V gene sequence: CDR1 SGHTA, CDR2 FQGNSA. Trimming pared 5 bases from V and 4 bases from J, leaving 15 bases between. The CDR3 DNA reads TGTGCCAGCAGCCCTTCAGGGATCGGTAATCAGCCCCAGCATTTT. Its translation: CASSPSGIGNQPQHF.

The rearrangement links TRBV4-1 to TRBJ2-7, with a possible D match to TRBD1 (5 bases). V was shortened by 0 bases and J by 6 bases, with 21 bases between the two germline ends. The CDR3 is 17 amino acids. Germline V gene sequence: CDR1 MGHRA, CDR2 YSYEKL. The chain's CDR3 is CASSQDFRVSSPPEQYF. The CDR3 DNA follows: TGCGCCAGCAGCCAAGATTTCAGGGTATCTTCTCCTCCCGAGCAGTACTTC.

This clonotype turned up a few times. The chain recombines TRBV30 with TRBJ1-5; the D gene is possibly TRBD1 (5 bases). The CDR3 runs 13 residues. Trimming pared 3 bases from V and 4 bases from J, leaving 10 bases between. The germline gives CDR1 GTSNPN, CDR2 SVGIG (reference sequence). For the CDR3, the DNA is TGTGCCTGGAGGCCCGGGGGGAATCAGCCCCAGCATTTT. Amino acid sequence: CAWRPGGNQPQHF.